By its share, the clone carrying this T cell receptor beta chain is medium-sized. What it recognizes is unknown. This sample is part of a study of spatial heterogeneity in lung cancer. Germline CDR1 is SGHTA and CDR2 is FQGNSA. This CDR3 region has 15 residues. Losses at the gene ends were 6 bases for V and 2 bases for J; bases not matched to a gene: 10. The time point: sample taken at primary tumor resection. Untreated early-stage non-small cell lung cancer patients, fewer than 85 in total, were the donors. Unsorted tumor, nontumor lung tissue or cryopreserved PBMC supplied the whole RNA. Study outcomes and limitations: Counts of expanded intratumoral alpha and beta TCRs tracked tumor mutation counts.

TCRdb reanalysed the 5' RACE reads using MiXCR and keeps one entry per CDR3 protein. The table includes about 6,300 distinct CDR3 sequences, 1% to 1.5% detected once. Sequenced here: lung tumor tissue, sampled at surgery. This TCR was sampled from a male donor with early-stage non-small cell lung cancer. The chain is built from TRBV7-2 and TRBJ2-7; TRBD2 matches 7 bases. The DNA of the CDR3 is TGTGCCAGCAGAGGGGCGCCTGGGGGGGCCTACGAGCAGTACTTC. This translates into CASRGAPGGAYEQYF.